The T cell receptor beta chain described here comes from a study of PD-L1 blockade in urothelial cancer. Study overall: Median T cell yield per blood sample was about 140,000 cells.

V lost 3 bases to trimming and J lost 1 base; unmatched junction nucleotides: 6. Germline CDR1 MGHDK, CDR2 SYGVNS. CDR3 length: 17 residues. Time point noted: pretreatment peripheral blood. Every PCR got spiked synthetic TCR analog templates. The data were produced by immunoSEQ multiplex PCR, yet TCRdb's version contains in-frame clones alone and is incomplete. The table lists about 47,000 clones, about 81% of them singletons, with around 1.5% in the top ten. The receptor was derived from a man aged 45-65 years with urothelial cancer. Sequences were derived from PBMCs, sampled around atezolizumab (anti-PD-L1) treatment. V usage is TRBV25-1 and J usage is TRBJ2-3; 11 positions match TRBD2. The CDR3 DNA follows: TGTGCCAGCAGTGATAGCGGGGGGGCTTTGGGCACAGATACGCAGTATTTT. It specifies CASSDSGGALGTDTQYF.